The clone carrying this T cell receptor (beta chain) was observed at least ten times. TCRdb fed the 5' RACE reads into MiXCR, producing one record per CDR3 protein. The sample has over 200,000 distinct CDR3 sequences, 10% to 13% seen once; the top ten hold roughly a fifth. With 0 bases removed from V and 2 bases from J, the gap between germline ends came to 14 bases. The CDR3 runs 16 residues. Looked up from germline, CDR1 is LGHNA and CDR2 is YNFKEQ. This entry is derived from a study of CD8 T cells in ankylosing spondylitis. The chain combines TRBV4-2 with TRBJ2-7; a possible D gene is TRBD2 (5 bases). The clonotype was recovered from a male donor with ankylosing spondylitis or in good health (not recorded which). Sequencing was carried out using blood, either unsorted or a sorted T cell fraction (not recorded which). This CDR3 is CASSQEEPGLPYEQYF. The CDR3 DNA reads as TGTGCCAGCAGCCAAGAAGAGCCAGGACTCCCCTACGAGCAGTACTTC.